This TCR beta chain was identified during a study of radiation and T cells in renal cell carcinoma. This clone was recorded once. Germline-derived CDR1 and CDR2 are SGHTA and FQGNSA. The J segment lost 9 bases and the V segment lost 5 bases, leaving 11 bases of the junction unmatched. The CDR3 sequence is 15 residues long. Clones were sequenced by immunoSEQ multiplex PCR, and TCRdb holds only the in-frame ones, with some missing. This sample has 70,000 to 95,000 clones; approximately 83% occur once, and the top ten carry less than 7%. Time point given: baseline pretreatment blood. Specified treatment: 15 Gy SBRT to primary tumor, nephrectomy 4 weeks later.

The rearrangement uses TRBV7-2 and TRBJ2-1; 9 nucleotides align to TRBD2. The clonotype comes from a man in his 60s with renal cell carcinoma. The sequences come from blood, collected from a patient whose treatment included radiotherapy and nephrectomy. The CDR3 region has the DNA TGTGCCAGCAGCCCCGGCGGCGGGAGGGGTCTTGAGCAGTTCTTC. Its translation: CASSPGGGRGLEQFF.